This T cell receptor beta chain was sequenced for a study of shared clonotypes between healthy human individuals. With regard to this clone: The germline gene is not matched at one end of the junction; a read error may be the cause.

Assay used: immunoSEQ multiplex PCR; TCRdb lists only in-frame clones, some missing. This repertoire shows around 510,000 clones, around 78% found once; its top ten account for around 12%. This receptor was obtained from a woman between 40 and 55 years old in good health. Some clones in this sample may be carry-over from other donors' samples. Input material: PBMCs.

In DNA, the CDR3 is TGTGTCAGCAGTACCCTGTTAGGCCAGGGGGATGGCTACACCTTC. This gives the protein CVSSTLLGQGDGYTF. V gene TRBV6-5 combines with J gene TRBJ1-2, with TRBD1 matching over 7 bases. The CDR3 is made up of 15 amino acids. Germline assignment: CDR1 MNHEY and CDR2 SVGAGI.